The rows below give T cell receptor beta chains drawn from one sample of a study of siplizumab effects on memory and regulatory T cells. Data came from immunoSEQ multiplex PCR; TCRdb stores just in-frame clones and leaves some out. The sample yields some 110,000 clones, about 92% seen once. The sample consisted of CD4+ T cells sorted from blood. These receptor sequences come from a human donor in good health. The CDR3 runs from the conserved cysteine through the conserved F or W. The D gene is left open where the match is weak. Expanded clones get a size class; other rows say once, few or many, or leave the size out.

TRBD1 | TRBJ1-1 | once | TRBV5-1 | TGCGCCAGCAGCTTAGGGACAGACTACACTGAAGCTTTCTTT | CASSLGTDYTEAFF
. | TRBJ1-6 | . | TRBV10-1 | TGCGCCAGCAGTGAGAATCTTAATTCACCCCTCCACTTT | CASSENLNSPLHF
. | TRBJ2-5 | . | TRBV4-1 | TGCGCCAGCAGCCAAGATTGGCAGGGGCTCAGAGAGACCCAGTACTTC | CASSQDWQGLRETQYF
. | TRBJ2-7 | . | TRBV19 | TGTGCCAGTAGTATAGACCCCATCACGCCTTACGAGCAGTACTTC | CASSIDPITPYEQYF
. | TRBJ2-2 | . | TRBV7-9 | TGTGCCAGCAGCTTAGCCGGGGAGCTGTTTTTT | CASSLAGELFF
TRBD1 | TRBJ2-7 | . | TRBV5-1 | TGCGCCAGCAGCTTGGTAGGGGGCGGCTACGAGCAGTACTTC | CASSLVGGGYEQYF
. | TRBJ1-1 | . | TRBV9 | TGTGCCAGCAGCCCGTATGGCGGTAACACTGAAGCTTTCTTT | CASSPYGGNTEAFF
TRBD1 | TRBJ1-2 | . | TRBV5-4 | TGTGCCAGCAGCACGACAGGGGTGAGCTATGGCTACACCTTC | CASSTTGVSYGYTF
. | TRBJ1-4 | . | TRBV2 | TGTGCCAGCAGGACGGGGCTGTATGAAAAACTGTTTTTT | CASRTGLYEKLFF
. | TRBJ2-3 | . | TRBV7-9 | TGTGCCAGCAGCTTAGGAGGGGCGAACACAGATACGCAGTATTTT | CASSLGGANTDTQYF
. | TRBJ2-2 | . | TRBV7-3 | TGTGCCAGCAGCGCATCACCAGGGACGTTAGACACCGGGGAGCTGTTTTTT | CASSASPGTLDTGELFF
TRBD2 | TRBJ2-2 | . | TRBV4-3 | TGCGCCAGCAGCCAAGCCCCTAGCGGGAGTAGGGACACCGGGGAGCTGTTTTTT | CASSQAPSGSRDTGELFF
TRBD2 | TRBJ2-7 | . | TRBV7-3 | TGTGCCAGCAGCTTAGCCGGGGGGTCCTCCTCCTACGAGCAGTACTTC | CASSLAGGSSSYEQYF
. | TRBJ2-7 | . | TRBV29-1 | TGCAGCGCGACGACAGGAAGTGGGGACTACGAGCAGTACTTC | CSATTGSGDYEQYF
TRBD2 | TRBJ2-7 | . | TRBV9 | TGTGCCAGCAGCGTAGCTCATAGTAGCGGGAAAGTCGAGCAGTACTTC | CASSVAHSSGKVEQYF
TRBD2 | TRBJ2-7 | . | TRBV30 | TGTGCCTGGAGTGTACTACTAGCGGGAGTGCCCGTCTACGAGCAGTACTTC | CAWSVLLAGVPVYEQYF
. | TRBJ2-7 | once | TRBV6-1 | TGTGCCAGCAGTGAAGCGGCGACAAGGCTCTCCTACGAGCAGTACTTC | CASSEAATRLSYEQYF
. | TRBJ2-5 | . | TRBV6-1 | TGTGCCAGCAGCGCGGTCAGAGAGACCCAGTACTTC | CASSAVRETQYF
TRBD2 | TRBJ2-1 | . | TRBV11-3 | TGTGCCAGCAGCTTAGGGGGCGGGAGTCCCTACAATGAGCAGTTCTTC | CASSLGGGSPYNEQFF
. | TRBJ2-7 | . | TRBV10-2 | TGCGCCAGCAGTGCCGGACAGACCGAGCAGTACTTC | CASSAGQTEQYF
TRBD1 | TRBJ2-5 | . | TRBV7-2 | TGTGCCAGCAGCTTCCAGGGGACAGCTCTCCAAGAGACCCAGTACTTC | CASSFQGTALQETQYF
. | TRBJ2-1 | once | TRBV11-3 | TGTGCCAGCAGCGCGGGACCCTTCACCGGGTCTGAGCAGTTCTTC | CASSAGPFTGSEQFF
. | TRBJ2-1 | . | TRBV5-1 | TGCGCCAGCAGCTTGGCCTCGGACGAGCAGTTCTTC | CASSLASDEQFF
. | TRBJ2-2 | few | TRBV7-9 | TGTGCCAGCAGGACCTTCGCAGGGAACACCGGGGAGCTGTTTTTT | CASRTFAGNTGELFF
. | TRBJ2-5 | . | TRBV30 | TGTGCCTGGAGTGCTCAAATCCAAGAGACCCAGTACTTC | CAWSAQIQETQYF
. | TRBJ2-2 | . | TRBV14 | TGTGCCAGCAGCCAAGCCTGGGCGGCCGGGGAGCTGTTTTTT | CASSQAWAAGELFF